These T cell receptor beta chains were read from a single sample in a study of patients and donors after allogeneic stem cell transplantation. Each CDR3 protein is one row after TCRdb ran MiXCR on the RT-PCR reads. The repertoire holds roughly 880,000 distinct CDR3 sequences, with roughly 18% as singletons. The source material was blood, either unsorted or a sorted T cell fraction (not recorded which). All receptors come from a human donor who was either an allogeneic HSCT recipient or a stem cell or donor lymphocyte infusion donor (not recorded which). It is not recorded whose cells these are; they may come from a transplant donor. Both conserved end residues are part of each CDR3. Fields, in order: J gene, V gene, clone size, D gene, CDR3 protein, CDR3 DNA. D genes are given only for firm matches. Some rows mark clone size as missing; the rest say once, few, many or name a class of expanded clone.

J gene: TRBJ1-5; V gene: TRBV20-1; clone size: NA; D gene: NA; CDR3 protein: CSALGRFNQPQHF; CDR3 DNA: TGCAGTGCTCTGGGGCGGTTTAATCAGCCCCAGCATTTT
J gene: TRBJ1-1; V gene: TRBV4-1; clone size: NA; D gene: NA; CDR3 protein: CARWGRSKNTEAFF; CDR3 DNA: TGCGCCAGATGGGGACGAAGCAAGAACACTGAAGCTTTCTTT
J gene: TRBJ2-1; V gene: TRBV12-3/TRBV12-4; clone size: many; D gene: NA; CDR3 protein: CASSLAGPVYNEQFF; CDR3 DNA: TGTGCCAGCAGTTTGGCGGGGCCGGTCTACAATGAGCAGTTCTTC
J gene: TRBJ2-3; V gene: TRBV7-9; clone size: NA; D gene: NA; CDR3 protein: CASSLVLEGADTQYF; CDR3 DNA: TGTGCCAGCAGCTTAGTGTTGGAGGGAGCGGATACGCAGTATTTT
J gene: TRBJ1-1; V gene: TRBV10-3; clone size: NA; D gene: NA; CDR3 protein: CAISEYLEVEAFF; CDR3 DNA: TGTGCCATCAGTGAATATTTAGAGGTTGAAGCTTTCTTT
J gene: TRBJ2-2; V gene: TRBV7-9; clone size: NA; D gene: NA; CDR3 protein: CASSLLVWPPNTGELFF; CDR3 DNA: TGTGCCAGCAGCTTACTTGTGTGGCCGCCAAACACCGGGGAGCTGTTTTTT
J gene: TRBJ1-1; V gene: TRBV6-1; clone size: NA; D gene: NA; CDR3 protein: CASSPGTYETEAFF; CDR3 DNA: TGTGCCAGCAGTCCCGGGACATATGAGACTGAAGCTTTCTTT
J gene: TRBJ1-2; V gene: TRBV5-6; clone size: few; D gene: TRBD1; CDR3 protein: CASSLRVSGQKNGYTF; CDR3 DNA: TGTGCCAGCAGCTTGCGCGTGTCGGGACAGAAGAATGGCTACACCTTC
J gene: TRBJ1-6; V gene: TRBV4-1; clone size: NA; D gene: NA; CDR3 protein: CASSRSEGQNSPLHF; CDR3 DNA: TGCGCCAGCAGCCGGAGTGAGGGGCAAAATTCACCCCTCCACTTT
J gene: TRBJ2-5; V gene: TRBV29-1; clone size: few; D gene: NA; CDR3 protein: CSVGSKGETQYF; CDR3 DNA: TGCAGCGTGGGATCCAAGGGAGAGACCCAGTACTTC
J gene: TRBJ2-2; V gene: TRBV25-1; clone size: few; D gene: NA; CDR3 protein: CASRGIATGELFF; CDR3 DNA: TGTGCCAGCAGGGGGATTGCTACCGGGGAGCTGTTTTTT
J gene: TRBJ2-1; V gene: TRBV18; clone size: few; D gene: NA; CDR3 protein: CASSPRSGKGDEQFF; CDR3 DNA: TGTGCCAGCTCACCAAGGAGCGGTAAGGGCGATGAGCAGTTCTTC
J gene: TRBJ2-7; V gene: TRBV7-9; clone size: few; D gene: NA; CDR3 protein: CASSLEVNWGYEQYF; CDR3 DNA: TGTGCCAGCAGCTTAGAGGTAAACTGGGGATACGAGCAGTACTTC
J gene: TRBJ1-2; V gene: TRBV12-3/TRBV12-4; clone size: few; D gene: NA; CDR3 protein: CASSSRLGAAYGYTF; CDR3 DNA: TGTGCCAGCAGTTCCCGGTTAGGAGCGGCCTATGGCTACACCTTC
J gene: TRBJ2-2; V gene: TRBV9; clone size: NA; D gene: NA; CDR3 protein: CASSSISLNTGELFF; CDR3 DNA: TGTGCCAGCAGCTCGATTTCTCTTAACACCGGGGAGCTGTTTTTT
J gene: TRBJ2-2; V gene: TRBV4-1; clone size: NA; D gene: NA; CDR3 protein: CASSRWGNTGELFF; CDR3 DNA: TGCGCCAGCAGCCGGTGGGGGAACACCGGGGAGCTGTTTTTT
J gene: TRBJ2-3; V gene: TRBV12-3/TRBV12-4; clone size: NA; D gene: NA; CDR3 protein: CASSWRTATDTQYF; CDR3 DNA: TGTGCCAGCAGTTGGAGGACTGCTACAGATACGCAGTATTTT
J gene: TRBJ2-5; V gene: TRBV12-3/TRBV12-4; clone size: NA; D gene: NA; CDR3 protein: CASSLGRGKRETQYF; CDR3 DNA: TGTGCCAGCAGTTTAGGGAGGGGGAAGAGGGAGACCCAGTACTTC
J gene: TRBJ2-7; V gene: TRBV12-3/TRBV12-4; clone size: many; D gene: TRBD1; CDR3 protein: CASSWGQGTYEQYF; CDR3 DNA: TGTGCCAGCAGTTGGGGACAGGGCACGTACGAGCAGTACTTC
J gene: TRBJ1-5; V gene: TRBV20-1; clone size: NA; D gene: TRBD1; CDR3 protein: CSARDGRGSNQPQHF; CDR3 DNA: TGCAGTGCTAGAGATGGCAGGGGGAGCAATCAGCCCCAGCATTTT
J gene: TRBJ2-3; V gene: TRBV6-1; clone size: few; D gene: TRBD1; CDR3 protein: CASTNGQGDFDTQYF; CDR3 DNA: TGTGCCAGCACCAACGGACAGGGGGATTTTGATACGCAGTATTTT
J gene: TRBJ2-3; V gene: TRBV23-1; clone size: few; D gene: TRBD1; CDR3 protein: CASSQSVAGGSDTQYF; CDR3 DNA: TGCGCCAGCAGTCAATCGGTGGCAGGGGGCTCGGATACGCAGTATTTT
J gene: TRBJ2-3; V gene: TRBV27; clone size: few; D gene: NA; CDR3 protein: CASSPHPLVKLDTQYF; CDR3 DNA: TGTGCCAGCAGTCCTCACCCACTAGTAAAGTTGGATACGCAGTATTTT
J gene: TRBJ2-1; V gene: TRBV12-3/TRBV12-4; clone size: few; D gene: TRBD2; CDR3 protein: CASRGGTSGHNEQFF; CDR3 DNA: TGTGCCAGCAGAGGAGGGACTAGCGGTCACAATGAGCAGTTCTTC
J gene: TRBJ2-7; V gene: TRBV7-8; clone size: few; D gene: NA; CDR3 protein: CASRVGEKQYF; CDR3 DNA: TGTGCCAGCAGAGTCGGGGAGAAGCAGTACTTC
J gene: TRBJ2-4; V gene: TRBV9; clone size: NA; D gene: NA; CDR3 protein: CASSVDIKNIQYF; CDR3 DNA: TGTGCCAGCAGCGTAGACATAAAAAACATTCAGTACTTC
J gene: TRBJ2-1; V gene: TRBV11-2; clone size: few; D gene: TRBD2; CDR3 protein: CASSPRSGRAFLGEQFF; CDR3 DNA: TGTGCCAGCAGCCCCCGTAGCGGGAGGGCTTTTTTAGGTGAGCAGTTCTTC
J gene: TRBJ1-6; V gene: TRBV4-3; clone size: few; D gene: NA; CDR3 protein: CASSQAQKNNSPLHF; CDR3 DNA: TGCGCCAGCAGCCAAGCTCAGAAGAATAATTCACCCCTCCACTTT
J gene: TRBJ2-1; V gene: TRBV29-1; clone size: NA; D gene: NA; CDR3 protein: CSVEDGANEQFF; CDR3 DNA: TGCAGCGTTGAAGATGGGGCGAATGAGCAGTTCTTC
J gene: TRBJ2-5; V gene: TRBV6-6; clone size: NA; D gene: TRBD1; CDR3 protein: CASRRGQRETQYF; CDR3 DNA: TGTGCCAGCAGAAGGGGACAGAGAGAGACCCAGTACTTC
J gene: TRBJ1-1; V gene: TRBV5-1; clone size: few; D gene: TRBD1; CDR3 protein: CASSSYRGSEAFF; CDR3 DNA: TGCGCCAGCAGCTCCTACAGGGGGTCTGAAGCTTTCTTT
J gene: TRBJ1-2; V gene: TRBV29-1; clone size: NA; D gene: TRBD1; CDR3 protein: CSVGGPGGANGYTF; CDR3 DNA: TGCAGCGTTGGGGGGCCAGGGGGCGCGAATGGCTACACCTTC
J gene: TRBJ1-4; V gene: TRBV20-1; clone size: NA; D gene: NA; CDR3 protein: CSARPPGGPNEKLFF; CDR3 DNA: TGCAGTGCTAGGCCCCCCGGAGGGCCTAATGAAAAACTGTTTTTT
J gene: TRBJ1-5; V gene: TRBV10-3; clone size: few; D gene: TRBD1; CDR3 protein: CAISEGKTGEGNQPQHF; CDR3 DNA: TGTGCCATCAGTGAGGGGAAGACAGGGGAGGGCAATCAGCCCCAGCATTTT
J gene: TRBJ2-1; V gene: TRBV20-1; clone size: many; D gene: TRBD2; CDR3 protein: CSATSGRATYNEQFF; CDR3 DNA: TGCAGTGCTACTAGCGGGAGGGCCACGTACAATGAGCAGTTCTTC
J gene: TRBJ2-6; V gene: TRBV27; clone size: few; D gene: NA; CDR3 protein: CASSLSPIARAAGANVLTF; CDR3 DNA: TGTGCCAGCAGTTTATCGCCCATTGCCAGGGCGGCCGGGGCCAACGTCCTGACTTTC
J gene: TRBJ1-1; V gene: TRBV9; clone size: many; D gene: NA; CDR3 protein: CASSVGGELNTEAFF; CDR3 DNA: TGTGCCAGCAGCGTAGGGGGAGAACTGAACACTGAAGCTTTCTTT